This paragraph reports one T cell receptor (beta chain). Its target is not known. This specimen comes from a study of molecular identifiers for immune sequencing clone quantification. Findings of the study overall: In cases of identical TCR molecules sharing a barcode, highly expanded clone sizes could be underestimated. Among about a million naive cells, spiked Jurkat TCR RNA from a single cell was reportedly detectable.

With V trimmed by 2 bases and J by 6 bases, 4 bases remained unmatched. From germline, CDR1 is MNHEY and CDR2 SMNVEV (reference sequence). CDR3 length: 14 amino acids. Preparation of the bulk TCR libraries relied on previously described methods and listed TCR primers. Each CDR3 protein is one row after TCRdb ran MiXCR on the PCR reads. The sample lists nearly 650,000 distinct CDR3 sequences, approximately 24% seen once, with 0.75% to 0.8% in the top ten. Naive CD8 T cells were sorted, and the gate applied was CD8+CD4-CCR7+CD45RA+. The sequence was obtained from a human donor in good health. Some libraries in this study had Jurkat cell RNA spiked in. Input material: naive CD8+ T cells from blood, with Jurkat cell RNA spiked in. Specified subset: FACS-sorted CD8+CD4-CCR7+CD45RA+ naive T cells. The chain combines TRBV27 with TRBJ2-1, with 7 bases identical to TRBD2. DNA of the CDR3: TGTGCCAGCAGTTTAGCTAGCGGTCCCAATGAGCAGTTCTTC. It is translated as CASSLASGPNEQFF.